The 31 T cell receptor beta chains below come from one sample, sequenced in a study of cytomegalovirus exposure and HLA in healthy donors. Primers for the PCR totalled 60 Vbeta and 13 Jbeta. TCRdb keeps only in-frame clones here, not all; method: immunoSEQ multiplex PCR. The table lists 150,000 or so clones, roughly 80% of them singletons. Sequencing was carried out using PBMCs. The receptors were gathered from a female donor in good health and CMV-seronegative.

This chain joins TRBV21-1 and TRBJ1-5. TRBV21-1 is annotated as a pseudogene. The CDR3 has 17 residues. CDR3 in amino acids: CASSRGIGALTNQPQHF. The CDR3 DNA reads TGTGCCAGCAGCCGGGGGATTGGGGCCCTAACCAATCAGCCCCAGCATTTT.

V usage is TRBV7-2 and J usage is TRBJ1-2; unclear D gene. The CDR3 length is 14 residues. Germline CDR1 SGHTA, CDR2 FQGNSA. V lost 2 bases to trimming and J lost 4 bases, with 11 bases between them. CDR3 residues: CASSLIDSVYGYTF. As DNA, the CDR3 is TGTGCCAGCAGCTTAATCGATTCAGTCTATGGCTACACCTTC.

The count of this clone is one. The V and J genes are TRBV6-4 and TRBJ1-6; D call uncertain. Germline CDR1 reads MRHNA; CDR2 reads SNTAGT. The CDR3 contains 12 residues. V was pared by 4 bases and J by 10 bases, with 8 bases between. The CDR3 is CASSAPGSPLHF. The CDR3 DNA reads as TGTGCCAGCAGTGCGCCCGGGTCACCCCTCCACTTT.

The V gene is TRBV5-1, the J gene TRBJ2-5, with 15 bases lining up with TRBD2. Germline CDR1 SGHRS, CDR2 YFSETQ. V gave up 8 bases and J gave up 1 base; unmatched junction bases: 3. The CDR3 runs to 15 residues. The CDR3: CASGLAGGIQETQYF. CDR3 bases: TGCGCCAGTGGACTAGCGGGGGGGATCCAAGAGACCCAGTACTTC.

The chain combines TRBV13 with TRBJ2-5, with a weak D call TRBD1 (6 bases). Trimming removed 7 bases at V and 5 bases at J, with 17 bases between. The CDR3 runs 14 residues. CDR1 is PRHDT, CDR2 FYEKMQ, per germline (reference sequence). The CDR3 coding sequence is TGTGCCAGCACTTTACCAGGGGATCGGGAGACCCAGTACTTC. Translated: CASTLPGDRETQYF.

The J gene is TRBJ1-2, the V gene TRBV10-3; tentative D call: TRBD1 (6 bases). Trimming took off 6 bases at V and 7 bases at J, with 18 bases between the two ends. This CDR3 comprises 14 residues. Germline V lookup: CDR1 ENHRY, CDR2 SYGVKD. This CDR3 is CAISAGGQPAGYTF. Written as DNA, the CDR3 is TGTGCCATCAGCGCAGGAGGACAGCCGGCTGGCTACACCTTC.

The chain joins TRBV19 to TRBJ2-7, with D possibly being TRBD2 (7 bases). V lost 4 bases and J 0 bases, leaving 22 bases between the germline ends. The CDR3 consists of 18 residues. The germline gives CDR1 LNHDA, CDR2 SQIVND (reference sequence). As DNA, the CDR3 is TGTGCCAGTAGTAGTAGGGGGGCTTGGGGGGGGCTCTCCTACGAGCAGTACTTC. It yields the protein CASSSRGAWGGLSYEQYF.

V and J are TRBV9 and TRBJ2-2, with 12 bases identical to TRBD2. V shed 2 bases, J shed 1 base, and the junction held 9 bases outside the gene matches. This CDR3 contains 19 residues. Looked up from germline, CDR1 is SGDLS and CDR2 is YYNGEE. CDR3 nucleotides: TGTGCCAGCAGCGTCCCTCTAGCGGGGGGGCCGAAGAACACCGGGGAGCTGTTTTTT. Amino acids: CASSVPLAGGPKNTGELFF.

CDR3 protein: CAISESGRDVTYEQYF. The CDR3 bases are TGTGCCATCAGTGAGTCCGGGCGGGACGTAACGTACGAGCAGTACTTC. The chain carries TRBV10-3 and TRBJ2-7, with a possible D match to TRBD2 (6 bases). Trimming took 0 bases from V and 4 from J, leaving 16 bases between them. CDR1 and CDR2 (germline): ENHRY, SYGVKD. The CDR3 covers 16 residues.

This clone was detected a few times. V gene TRBV7-8 combines with J gene TRBJ1-5, with a tentative D call TRBD1 (6 bases). The CDR3 length is 15 residues. V lost 5 bases, J lost 1 base, and 12 bases lay in between. Germline V lookup: CDR1 SGHVS, CDR2 FQNEAQ. The CDR3 is CASSPRGASNQPQHF. CDR3 sequence (DNA): TGTGCCAGCAGCCCTCGGGGGGCCAGCAATCAGCCCCAGCATTTT.

V gene TRBV30 combines with J gene TRBJ1-1; D ambiguous. Germline values: CDR1 GTSNPN, CDR2 SVGIG (reference sequence). The CDR3 consists of 13 residues. Trimming pared 5 bases from V and 3 bases from J, leaving 13 bases between. The CDR3 DNA reads as TGTGCCTGGGAACCGGGATTGGACACTGAAGCTTTCTTT. Protein sequence: CAWEPGLDTEAFF.

The table lists this clone with a few counts. The chain recombines TRBV5-1 with TRBJ2-7; 7 nucleotides match TRBD1. The germline CDR1 and CDR2 sequences are SGHRS and YFSETQ. The V and J ends lost 0 bases and 2 bases, in that order; junction bases with no gene match: 5. The length of the CDR3 is 15 residues. The CDR3 DNA reads TGCGCCAGCAGCTTGGGGCGGACAGGAACCTACGAGCAGTACTTC. It translates to CASSLGRTGTYEQYF.

The rearrangement uses TRBV29-1 and TRBJ2-7, with 7 nucleotides matching TRBD1. The CDR3 runs to 13 residues. Looked up from germline, CDR1 is SQVTM and CDR2 is ANQGSEA. With V trimmed by 4 bases and J by 3 bases, 6 bases remained unmatched. The CDR3 DNA reads as TGCAGCGTTGGGGATGGACAGGACTACGAGCAGTACTTC. Its translation: CSVGDGQDYEQYF.

This clone has a handful of counts. CDR3 amino acids: CASSFPGYTDTQYF. CDR3 in DNA: TGTGCCAGCAGCTTCCCGGGATACACAGATACGCAGTATTTT. The rearrangement uses TRBV7-3 and TRBJ2-3; weak D call: TRBD2 (5 bases). V was trimmed by 3 bases and J by 2 bases, leaving 9 bases between them. CDR1 and CDR2 from the germline V gene are SGHTA and FQGTGA. The CDR3 length is 14 residues.

The chain uses TRBV6-1 and TRBJ1-5; 8 nucleotides agree with TRBD1. The germline gives CDR1 MNHNS, CDR2 SASEGT. The length of the CDR3 is 15 residues. J lost 7 bases, V lost 3 bases, and 8 bases had no gene match. DNA for the CDR3: TGTGCCAGCAGTGACAATCCAGGGGGCCGGCAGCCCCAGCATTTT. Protein sequence: CASSDNPGGRQPQHF.

This sequence joins TRBV6-6 and TRBJ1-5, with a weak D call TRBD1 (5 bases). The germline V gene has CDR1 MNHNY and CDR2 SVGAGI (reference sequence). The V gene lost 4 bases and the J gene lost 0 bases, with 13 bases spanning the gap. CDR3 length: 16 amino acids. CDR3 in amino acids: CASSSRLGVSNQPQHF. The DNA of the CDR3 is TGTGCCAGCAGTTCCCGATTAGGGGTTAGCAATCAGCCCCAGCATTTT.

A single count supports this clone. The chain employs TRBV7-2 and TRBJ1-5; possibly TRBD1 for D (5 bases). This CDR3 is 15 amino acids long. The germline gives CDR1 SGHTA, CDR2 FQGNSA. V lost 1 base and J 5 bases, leaving 12 bases between the germline ends. The CDR3, as DNA: TGTGCCAGCAGCTTAGGTAGGGGTGAATATCAGCCCCAGCATTTT. Residues: CASSLGRGEYQPQHF.

The gene calls are TRBV19 and TRBJ2-7, with TRBD1 matching 7 bases. J gave up 4 bases and V 6 bases, and 9 bases lay outside the gene matches. The germline V gene has CDR1 LNHDA and CDR2 SQIVND (reference sequence). The CDR3 totals 14 residues. The CDR3: CASSLAGGAYEQYF. CDR3 nucleotide sequence: TGTGCCAGTAGCCTCGCAGGGGGAGCGTACGAGCAGTACTTC.

The chain joins TRBV27 to TRBJ1-1; TRBD1 matches at 9 bases. There are 16 residues in the CDR3. The germline V gene encodes CDR1 MNHEY and CDR2 SMNVEV (reference sequence). Trimming removed 1 base from V and 0 bases from J; junction bases left unmatched: 3. The CDR3 loop is CASSLWRDRVNTEAFF. The CDR3, as DNA: TGTGCCAGCAGTTTATGGAGGGACAGGGTGAACACTGAAGCTTTCTTT.

The genes are TRBV10-2 and TRBJ1-1; 9 nucleotides agree with TRBD1. V lost 4 bases to trimming and J lost 1 base; unmatched junction nucleotides: 4. Germline V CDR1 and CDR2: WSHSY, SAAADI. The CDR3 loop spans 15 amino acids. The CDR3 protein is CASSAGQGTNTEAFF. The CDR3 DNA reads TGCGCCAGCAGTGCAGGACAGGGGACGAACACTGAAGCTTTCTTT.

This sequence joins TRBV6-1 and TRBJ2-1; 12 bases map to TRBD2. The CDR3 sequence is 15 residues long. Germline lookup yields CDR1 MNHNS and CDR2 SASEGT. V lost 7 bases and J lost 6; bases outside the gene matches: 7. CDR3 nucleotides: TGTGCCAGCATTCTGACTAGCGGGGGCCCCAATGAGCAGTTCTTC. Translating gives CASILTSGGPNEQFF.

The chain is built from TRBV30 and TRBJ1-4, with D uncertain. The V gene lost 4 bases and the J gene lost 4 bases, with 16 bases spanning the gap. This CDR3 has 15 residues. Per germline, CDR1 GTSNPN and CDR2 SVGIG (reference sequence). CDR3 in amino acids: CAWKLEGTYNEKLFF. CDR3 DNA sequence: TGTGCCTGGAAGCTCGAGGGCACTTATAATGAAAAACTGTTTTTT.

This clone came up once. This rearrangement joins TRBV18 to TRBJ2-7, with D maybe TRBD1 (6 bases). From germline, CDR1 is KGHSH and CDR2 LQKENI. The CDR3 totals 15 residues. The ends were cut back, 3 bases at V and 1 base at J, with 13 bases in the middle. For the CDR3, the DNA is TGTGCCAGCTCACCGACCGTGGACAGTTCCTACGAGCAGTACTTC. Protein product: CASSPTVDSSYEQYF.

The rearrangement uses TRBV19 and TRBJ1-1; the match to TRBD1 covers 7 bases. The CDR3 is made up of 14 amino acids. CDR1 and CDR2 (germline): LNHDA, SQIVND (reference sequence). Trimming took 8 bases from V and 1 from J; bases not matched to a gene: 7. The CDR3 reads CASFTGDENTEAFF. CDR3 coding DNA: TGTGCCAGTTTCACAGGGGACGAGAACACTGAAGCTTTCTTT.

This clone turned up a few times. V is TRBV5-1 and J is TRBJ2-1, with 7 bases fitting TRBD1. This CDR3 is built from 13 residues. The junction had 6 bases not matched to a gene; V was cut back by 6 bases and J by 6 bases. Germline V gene sequence: CDR1 SGHRS, CDR2 YFSETQ. The CDR3, as DNA: TGCGCCAGCAACGATTACAGGGGCAATGAGCAGTTCTTC. Its protein product is CASNDYRGNEQFF.

The gene calls are TRBV6-5 and TRBJ1-3; 8 bases map to TRBD1. The V segment lost 8 bases and the J segment 3 bases; nucleotides outside the gene matches: 6. This CDR3 region has 14 residues. Germline V gene data show CDR1 as MNHEY and CDR2 as SVGAGI. CDR3 coding DNA: TGTGCCAGCTACACAGGGGGTAATGGAAACACCATATATTTT. This translates into CASYTGGNGNTIYF.

The J gene is TRBJ2-7, the V gene TRBV5-4, with 11 bases that match TRBD2. This CDR3 is 16 amino acids long. Germline-derived CDR1 and CDR2 are SGHNT and YYREEE (reference sequence). V shed 3 bases and J 7 bases; nucleotides not matched to a gene: 12. The CDR3 DNA reads TGTGCCAGCAGCTCTATAGCGGGAGGGCCCTCGCGGGAGCAGTACTTC. This sequence encodes CASSSIAGGPSREQYF.

A few counts support this clone. The chain combines TRBV7-9 with TRBJ1-4; 10 nucleotides line up with TRBD1. The CDR3 totals 14 residues. Germline assignment: CDR1 SEHNR and CDR2 FQNEAQ (reference sequence). With V trimmed by 5 bases and J by 5 bases, 2 bases remained unmatched. The CDR3 region has the DNA TGTGCCAGCAGCCGGACAGGGGGAAATGAAAAACTGTTTTTT. It is translated as CASSRTGGNEKLFF.

V is TRBV10-1 and J is TRBJ2-7; weak D call: TRBD1 (6 bases). The V end lost 3 bases, the J end lost 5 bases, and 14 bases lay between the germline ends. CDR1 WNHNN and CDR2 SYGVQD come from the germline V gene (reference sequence). The CDR3 covers 14 residues. The CDR3 loop is CASSDNRDRNEQYF. The CDR3 DNA sequence: TGCGCCAGCAGTGATAACCGAGACAGGAACGAGCAGTACTTC.

J is TRBJ2-5 and V is TRBV6-4, with D perhaps TRBD2 (6 bases). Trimming took 3 bases from V and 9 from J, leaving 14 bases between them. CDR1 is MRHNA, CDR2 SNTAGT, per germline. CDR3 size: 13 residues. CDR3 sequence (DNA): TGTGCCAGCAGTGAGGGGCGGGACCAGGCCCAGTACTTC. Its protein product is CASSEGRDQAQYF.

Points on this clone: One junction end does not reproduce the germline sequence, and a read error may be involved. The chain links TRBV30 to TRBJ2-2, with D possibly matching TRBD2 (7 bases). Germline V gene lookup returns CDR1 GTSNPN and CDR2 SVGIG (reference sequence). This CDR3 spans 15 amino acids. CDR3 nucleotides: TGTGCCGGGAGGGGGGGTTGGGGGAGCCACGGGGAGCTGTTTTTT. Translation gives CAGRGGWGSHGELFF. Together with reference TRBV30 and TRBJ2-2, the CDR3 gives the full variable domain: SQTIHQWPATLVQPVGSPLSLECTVEGTSNPNLYWYRQAAGRGLQLLFYSVGIGQISSEVPQNLSASRPQDRQFILSSKKLLLSDSGFYLCAGRGGWGSHGELFFGEGSRLTVL.